These 26 T cell receptor beta chains were sequenced from one sample in a study of T-cell reconstitution after alpha-beta-depleted transplantation in children. Unique molecular identifiers were incorporated into the prepared TCRbeta library. TCRdb itself ran the PCR reads through MiXCR, one entry per CDR3 protein. The table lists a few hundred thousand distinct CDR3 sequences, 11% of them singletons, with about 30% in the top ten. Sequenced material: PBMCs, taken before TCRalphabeta/CD19-depleted stem cell transplant. The receptors stem from a child younger than two with acute myeloid leukemia, due to receive a stem cell transplant.

With regard to this clonotype: A clone one base away is much larger, so this may be a read error. The chain links TRBV20-1 to TRBJ2-5; 8 positions agree with TRBD2. Trimming cost V 0 bases and J 0 bases; bases outside gene matches: 3. This CDR3 region has 15 residues. The germline gives CDR1 DFQATT, CDR2 SNEGSKA (reference sequence). CDR3 sequence: CSARETSEYQETQYF. In nucleotides, the CDR3 is TGCAGTGCTAGAGAGACTAGCGAATACCAAGAGACCCAGTACTTC.

This clonotype appeared many times. J is TRBJ2-1 and V is TRBV28; TRBD1 might be the D (6 bases). The CDR3 loop spans 12 amino acids. The germline CDR1 and CDR2 sequences are MDHEN and SYDVKM. The germline V and J ends were trimmed by 6 bases and 9 bases, with 12 bases remaining between them. The CDR3 nucleotides read TGTGCCAGCAGCCTAGACAGGCGTGAGCAGTTCTTC. Its protein is CASSLDRREQFF.

This clonotype was recorded many times. The gene calls are TRBV29-1 and TRBJ2-7; TRBD1 aligns across 9 bases. The CDR3 is made up of 15 amino acids. V shed 4 bases and J 2 bases; nucleotides not matched to a gene: 9. CDR1 and CDR2 (germline): SQVTM, ANQGSEA. The CDR3 is CSVVKTGGPTYEQYF. The CDR3 DNA reads TGCAGCGTTGTGAAGACAGGGGGTCCCACCTACGAGCAGTACTTC.

This clonotype was observed many times. This sequence joins TRBV14 and TRBJ2-3, with D tentatively TRBD2 (6 bases). The length of the CDR3 is 16 residues. Germline loops: CDR1 SGHDN, CDR2 FVKESK. Trimming shortened V by 4 bases and J by 1 base, and 15 bases separated the two germline ends. CDR3 amino acids: CASSLPAGRGTDTQYF. Here the CDR3 DNA reads TGTGCCAGCAGCCTCCCGGCGGGGCGGGGCACAGATACGCAGTATTTT.

The chain has TRBV24-1 and TRBJ2-1, with TRBD1 matching 9 bases. There are 12 residues in the CDR3. The J segment lost 15 bases and the V segment lost 9 bases, leaving 11 bases of the junction unmatched. Per germline, CDR1 KGHDR and CDR2 SFDVKD. Written as DNA, the CDR3 is TGTGCCACCGGTTCTCCCGGGACAGGGATGTTCTTC. Its translation: CATGSPGTGMFF.

The chain joins TRBV24-1 to TRBJ2-1; D not certain. CDR1 is KGHDR and CDR2 is SFDVKD in the germline V gene. CDR3 length: 13 residues. Trimming removed 4 bases at V and 7 bases at J, with 10 bases between. CDR3 region: CATSESQWNEQFF. The CDR3, as DNA: TGTGCCACCAGTGAGTCCCAGTGGAATGAGCAGTTCTTC.

This clonotype was picked up a small number of times. The rearrangement joins TRBV19 to TRBJ1-5, with D maybe TRBD1 (5 bases). The CDR3 sequence is 17 residues long. Germline-derived CDR1 and CDR2 are LNHDA and SQIVND (reference sequence). Trimming took 5 bases from V and 0 from J, leaving 17 bases between them. In nucleotides, the CDR3 is TGTGCCAGTAGTGTCCTCGGGGCCGGCAATAGCAATCAGCCCCAGCATTTT. As protein: CASSVLGAGNSNQPQHF.

This clonotype was recorded a few times. The CDR3 is CASSLPWGQPQHF. The DNA for the CDR3 is TGTGCCAGCAGTCTCCCTTGGGGACAGCCCCAGCATTTT. The V and J genes are TRBV12-3 or TRBV12-4 and TRBJ1-5; D uncertain. The V and J ends lost 5 bases and 7 bases respectively, with 12 bases between them. There are 13 residues in the CDR3.

A few counts support this clonotype. The chain combines TRBV20-1 with TRBJ1-1; D is uncertain. Trimming took 5 bases from V and 5 from J, leaving 18 bases between them. The CDR3 is 14 residues long. Germline V gives CDR1 DFQATT, CDR2 SNEGSKA (reference sequence). This CDR3 reads CSAPWTGRETEAFF. CDR3 sequence (DNA): TGCAGTGCTCCTTGGACCGGCCGGGAGACTGAAGCTTTCTTT.

This clonotype showed up just a few times. This rearrangement joins TRBV7-9 to TRBJ2-1; 8 bases are a match to TRBD2. CDR1 is SEHNR, CDR2 FQNEAQ, per germline (reference sequence). V dropped 6 bases and J dropped 6; count of bases not matched to a gene: 10. The CDR3 extends over 15 amino acids. CDR3 sequence (DNA): TGTGCCAGCAGTCTTAGCGGGGCTGGGGGCAATGAGCAGTTCTTC. Its translation: CASSLSGAGGNEQFF.

This clonotype came up many times. The chain uses TRBV12-5 and TRBJ2-2, with D unclear. This CDR3 has 12 amino acids. V was trimmed by 6 bases and J by 6 bases, leaving 8 bases between them. Germline-derived CDR1 and CDR2 are LGHNT and FRNRAP. CDR3 nucleotide sequence: TGTGCTAGTGGCCCCCCGGCCGGGGAGCTGTTTTTT. This sequence encodes CASGPPAGELFF.

There are many counts of this clonotype. The V call is TRBV5-1, the J call TRBJ1-2; D unresolved. The V end lost 0 bases, the J end lost 6 bases, and 6 bases lay between the germline ends. CDR1 and CDR2 (germline): SGHRS, YFSETQ. This CDR3 has 12 amino acids. CDR3 amino acids: CASSLENHGYTF. The CDR3 DNA is TGCGCCAGCAGCTTGGAGAATCATGGCTACACCTTC.

This clonotype has at least ten counts. The rearrangement links TRBV5-1 to TRBJ1-5, with 7 positions matching TRBD1. V dropped 1 base and J dropped 3; count of bases not matched to a gene: 4. CDR3 size: 15 residues. Germline CDR1 reads SGHRS; CDR2 reads YFSETQ. The CDR3 sequence is CASSLTGQINQPQHF. The CDR3 DNA follows: TGCGCCAGCAGCTTGACGGGACAGATCAATCAGCCCCAGCATTTT.

This clonotype has a count of ten or more. The J gene is TRBJ1-2, the V gene TRBV7-2, with D unresolved. The length of the CDR3 is 12 residues. The V end lost 5 bases, the J end lost 4 bases, and 8 bases lay between the germline ends. The germline CDR1 and CDR2 sequences are SGHTA and FQGNSA. The CDR3 DNA follows: TGTGCCAGCAGCGGGAGCGGCTATGGCTACACCTTC. Translation: CASSGSGYGYTF.

This clonotype was recorded at least ten times. The chain is built from TRBV7-2 and TRBJ2-3; tentatively, D is TRBD1 or TRBD2 (6 bases each). Trimming left V 5 bases short and J 2 bases short, with 14 bases between. The length of the CDR3 is 15 residues. CDR1 SGHTA and CDR2 FQGNSA come from the germline V gene. For the CDR3, the DNA is TGTGCCAGCAGCCCAACGTGGGGGGCCACAGATACGCAGTATTTT. Protein sequence: CASSPTWGATDTQYF.

There are many counts of this clonotype. The chain combines TRBV18 with TRBJ2-7; the match to TRBD2 covers 7 bases. Germline V gives CDR1 KGHSH, CDR2 LQKENI. Losses at the gene ends were 3 bases for V and 0 bases for J; bases not matched to a gene: 5. The CDR3 spans 15 residues. This CDR3 reads CASSPGGTSSYEQYF. DNA for the CDR3: TGTGCCAGCTCACCGGGGGGGACGAGCTCCTACGAGCAGTACTTC.

The rearrangement joins TRBV7-3 to TRBJ2-7; TRBD1 agrees at 9 bases. This CDR3 is built from 17 residues. The V and J ends lost 2 bases and 4 bases, in that order; junction bases with no gene match: 12. Germline CDR1 and CDR2: SGHTA and FQGTGA. CDR3 in DNA: TGTGCCAGCAGCTTAGGTCCCACCGGGACAGGGAAGTACGAGCAGTACTTC. It encodes CASSLGPTGTGKYEQYF.

In this sample, this clonotype turned up a few times. The CDR3 DNA is TGTGCCAGCAGCGACGGGGAGTACCAAGAGACCCAGTACTTC. As protein: CASSDGEYQETQYF. This rearrangement joins TRBV11-3 to TRBJ2-5, with a possible D match to TRBD2 (5 bases). The CDR3 runs to 14 residues. Germline CDR1 and CDR2: SGHNT and YENEEA. The germline V and J ends were trimmed by 5 bases and 0 bases, with 10 bases remaining between them. Full variable domain (outside the CDR3, taken from reference TRBV11-3 and TRBJ2-5): EAGVVQSPRYKIIEKKQPVAFWCNPISGHNTLYWYLQNLGQGPELLIRYENEEAVDDSQLPKDRFSAERLKGVDSTLKIQPAELGDSAVYLCASSDGEYQETQYFGPGTRLLVL.

The rearrangement uses TRBV28 and TRBJ2-3; tentative D call: TRBD2 (7 bases). Germline lookup yields CDR1 MDHEN and CDR2 SYDVKM. The V end lost 10 bases, the J end lost 2 bases, and 22 bases lay between the germline ends. The CDR3 consists of 16 residues. The CDR3 DNA sequence: TGTGCCACCCTCCCCTACACGGCGGGGGCCACAGATACGCAGTATTTT. It translates to CATLPYTAGATDTQYF.

This clonotype was recorded many times. The chain combines TRBV7-9 with TRBJ2-4; TRBD2 matches 14 bases. V trimming: 5 bases; J trimming: 7 bases; junction bases outside the gene matches: 4. The CDR3 loop spans 15 amino acids. Germline values: CDR1 SEHNR, CDR2 FQNEAQ (reference sequence). This chain's CDR3 is CASSPRLAGGNIQYF. The DNA of the CDR3 is TGTGCCAGCAGCCCACGACTAGCGGGAGGGAACATTCAGTACTTC.

This clonotype was seen a few times. This chain connects TRBV7-2 to TRBJ1-1; D perhaps matches TRBD1 (6 bases). Germline V gene sequence: CDR1 SGHTA, CDR2 FQGNSA. The CDR3 totals 14 residues. V lost 1 base and J 3 bases, leaving 9 bases between the germline ends. CDR3 loop: CASSLEGGDTEAFF. The DNA for the CDR3 is TGTGCCAGCAGCTTAGAGGGGGGGGACACTGAAGCTTTCTTT.

In its sample, this clonotype was seen many times. V and J are TRBV5-6 and TRBJ2-4, with D uncertain. With 1 base removed from V and 0 bases from J, the gap between germline ends came to 5 bases. The CDR3 is 14 amino acids. Germline V lookup: CDR1 SGHDT, CDR2 YYEEEE. The CDR3 loop is CASSLRKAKNIQYF. CDR3 DNA sequence: TGTGCCAGCAGCTTGAGGAAAGCCAAAAACATTCAGTACTTC.

This clonotype was counted at least ten times. The chain uses TRBV7-2 and TRBJ2-5; TRBD2 matches at 13 bases. The CDR3 extends over 15 amino acids. V dropped 4 bases and J dropped 4; count of bases not matched to a gene: 3. Germline CDR1 is SGHTA and CDR2 is FQGNSA. The CDR3 is CASSWTSGSLETQYF. In nucleotides, the CDR3 is TGTGCCAGCAGCTGGACTAGCGGGAGTCTAGAGACCCAGTACTTC.

This clonotype was recorded at least ten times. This sequence joins TRBV30 and TRBJ1-5, with TRBD1 matching 8 bases. CDR3 size: 14 residues. Germline V gene lookup returns CDR1 GTSNPN and CDR2 SVGIG (reference sequence). V gave up 2 bases and J gave up 10 bases; unmatched junction bases: 10. DNA for the CDR3: TGTGCCTGGAGTTCCACTGGACAGGGCATTCCCCAGCATTTT. Its protein is CAWSSTGQGIPQHF.

Of note for this clonotype: A much bigger clone sits one base away, suggesting this may be a read error. This chain links TRBV28 with TRBJ2-1; 8 nucleotides line up with TRBD1. Germline V gene lookup returns CDR1 MDHEN and CDR2 SYDVKM. This CDR3 is 16 amino acids long. The J segment lost 0 bases and the V segment lost 4 bases, leaving 5 bases of the junction unmatched. The CDR3 loop reads CASSSRTGSSYNEQFF. DNA for the CDR3: TGTGCCAGCAGTTCTCGGACAGGGAGCTCCTACAATGAGCAGTTCTTC.

This clonotype showed up many times. V usage is TRBV18 and J usage is TRBJ1-2; 9 nucleotides match TRBD1. CDR3 length: 13 amino acids. Per the germline V gene, CDR1 is KGHSH and CDR2 is LQKENI. Losses at the gene ends were 3 bases for V and 7 bases for J; bases not matched to a gene: 3. CDR3 sequence: CASSPMTGGGYTF. CDR3 bases: TGTGCCAGCTCACCGATGACAGGGGGTGGCTACACCTTC.